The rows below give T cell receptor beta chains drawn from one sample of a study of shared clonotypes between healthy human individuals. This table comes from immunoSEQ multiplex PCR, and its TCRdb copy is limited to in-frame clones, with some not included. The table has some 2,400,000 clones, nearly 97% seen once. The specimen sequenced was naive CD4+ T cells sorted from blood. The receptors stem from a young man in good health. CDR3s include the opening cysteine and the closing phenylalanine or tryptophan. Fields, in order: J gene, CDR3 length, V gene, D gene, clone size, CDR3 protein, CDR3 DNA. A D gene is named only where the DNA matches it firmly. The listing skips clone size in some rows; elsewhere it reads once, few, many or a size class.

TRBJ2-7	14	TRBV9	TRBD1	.	CASSRDRSSYEQYF	TGTGCCAGCAGCCGGGACAGATCCTCCTACGAGCAGTACTTC
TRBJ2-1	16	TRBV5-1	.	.	CASSLGSGISYNEQFF	TGCGCCAGCAGCTTGGGATCAGGGATCTCCTACAATGAGCAGTTCTTC
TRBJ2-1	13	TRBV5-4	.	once	CASSGEGFNEQFF	TGTGCCAGCAGCGGCGAGGGATTCAATGAGCAGTTCTTC
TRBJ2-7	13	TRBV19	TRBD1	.	CASMGTGSYEQYF	TGTGCCAGTATGGGGACAGGCTCCTACGAGCAGTACTTC
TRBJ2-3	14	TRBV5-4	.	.	CASSLGGVRDTQYF	TGTGCCAGCAGCTTAGGAGGGGTTCGAGATACGCAGTATTTT
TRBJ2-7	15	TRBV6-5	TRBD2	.	CASRPGLAGAYEQYF	TGTGCCAGCAGACCCGGACTAGCGGGGGCCTACGAGCAGTACTTC
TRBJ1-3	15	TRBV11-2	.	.	CASSLDRVSGNTIYF	TGTGCCAGCAGCTTAGACAGGGTCTCTGGAAACACCATATATTTT
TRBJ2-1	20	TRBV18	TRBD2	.	CASSPPRLAGGPRNYNEQFF	TGTGCCAGCTCACCACCCAGACTAGCGGGAGGGCCCAGGAATTACAATGAGCAGTTCTTC
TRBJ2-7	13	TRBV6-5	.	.	CASSYPGSREQYF	TGTGCCAGCAGTTACCCTGGATCGCGGGAGCAGTACTTC
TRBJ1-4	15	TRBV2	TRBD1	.	CASKLDRGANEKLFF	TGTGCCAGCAAGCTGGACAGGGGAGCTAATGAAAAACTGTTTTTT
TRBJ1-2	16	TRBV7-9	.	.	CASSLAAGGPGGGYTF	TGTGCCAGCAGCTTAGCGGCAGGCGGGCCCGGCGGCGGCTACACCTTC
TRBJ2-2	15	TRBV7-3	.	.	CASSLTGELSGELFF	TGTGCCAGCAGCTTAACTGGGGAACTTTCCGGGGAGCTGTTTTTT
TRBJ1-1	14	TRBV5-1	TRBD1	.	CASSEGGQGAEAFF	TGCGCCAGCAGCGAGGGAGGACAGGGCGCTGAAGCTTTCTTT
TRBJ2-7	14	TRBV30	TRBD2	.	CAWSPAGSIYEQYF	TGTGCCTGGTCTCCAGCGGGGAGTATCTACGAGCAGTACTTC
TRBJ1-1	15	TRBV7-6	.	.	CASSFAGTANTEAFF	TGTGCCAGCAGCTTCGCCGGGACGGCGAACACTGAAGCTTTCTTT
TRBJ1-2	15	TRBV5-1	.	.	CASSLGPAPNYGYTF	TGCGCCAGCAGCTTGGGGCCCGCACCTAACTATGGCTACACCTTC
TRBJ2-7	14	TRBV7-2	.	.	CASSFPGGVYEQYF	TGTGCCAGCAGCTTCCCTGGCGGAGTCTACGAGCAGTACTTC
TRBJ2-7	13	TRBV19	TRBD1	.	CASRADRANEQYF	TGTGCCAGTAGGGCAGACAGGGCCAACGAGCAGTACTTC
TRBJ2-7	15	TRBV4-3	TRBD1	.	CASSQDRTGSYEQYF	TGCGCCAGCAGCCAAGATAGGACAGGATCCTACGAGCAGTACTTC
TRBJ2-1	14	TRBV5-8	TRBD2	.	CASRGLAGINEQFF	TGTGCCAGCAGGGGACTAGCGGGGATCAATGAGCAGTTCTTC
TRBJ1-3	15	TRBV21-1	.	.	CASRHEVDSGNTIYF	TGTGCCAGCAGGCACGAGGTGGATTCTGGAAACACCATATATTTT
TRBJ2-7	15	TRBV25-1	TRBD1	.	CASSAPGTGNGEQYF	TGTGCCAGCAGTGCCCCCGGGACAGGGAACGGCGAGCAGTACTTC
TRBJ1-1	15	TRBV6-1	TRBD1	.	CASSGYGQGNPEAFF	TGTGCCAGCAGCGGGTATGGACAGGGTAACCCTGAAGCTTTCTTT
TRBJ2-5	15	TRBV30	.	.	CAWSGRGGFQETQYF	TGTGCCTGGAGTGGGAGGGGGGGTTTCCAAGAGACCCAGTACTTC
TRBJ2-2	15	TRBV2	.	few	CASIQRDSRGGELFF	TGTGCCAGCATTCAACGGGACTCCCGTGGCGGGGAGCTGTTTTTT
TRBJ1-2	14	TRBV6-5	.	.	CASSRTFLNYGYTF	TGTGCCAGCAGCCGGACATTTCTCAACTATGGCTACACCTTC
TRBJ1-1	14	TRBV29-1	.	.	CSARGVSQGTEAFF	TGCAGCGCGAGGGGGGTGTCACAGGGCACTGAAGCTTTCTTT
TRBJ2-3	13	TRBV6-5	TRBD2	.	CASSQTSGDTQYF	TGTGCCAGCAGTCAGACTAGCGGAGATACGCAGTATTTT
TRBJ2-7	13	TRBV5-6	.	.	CASSRLGIYEQYF	TGTGCCAGCAGCCGGTTGGGGATTTACGAGCAGTACTTC
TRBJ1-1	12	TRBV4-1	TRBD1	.	CASSQEGQAAFF	TGCGCCAGCAGCCAAGAGGGACAGGCAGCTTTCTTT
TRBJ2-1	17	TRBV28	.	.	CASSPPVGQPSYNEQFF	TGTGCCAGCAGTCCCCCGGTCGGACAGCCCTCCTACAATGAGCAGTTCTTC
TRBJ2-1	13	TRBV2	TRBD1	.	CASSDWDRGGLFF	TGTGCCAGCAGTGATTGGGACAGGGGAGGTCTGTTCTTC
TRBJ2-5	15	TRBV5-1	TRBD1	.	CASSPGQGAVETQYF	TGCGCCAGCAGCCCCGGACAGGGGGCGGTTGAGACCCAGTACTTC
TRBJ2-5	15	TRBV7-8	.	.	CASSLGAAIQETQYF	TGTGCCAGCAGCCTGGGGGCGGCGATCCAAGAGACCCAGTACTTC
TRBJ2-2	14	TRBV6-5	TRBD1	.	CASSTGTGTGELFF	TGTGCCAGCAGTACCGGGACAGGGACCGGGGAGCTGTTTTTT
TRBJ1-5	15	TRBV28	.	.	CASSLGTLGDQPQHF	TGTGCCAGCAGTTTGGGGACACTGGGGGATCAGCCCCAGCATTTT
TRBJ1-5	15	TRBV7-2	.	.	CASSLGQGSNQPQHF	TGTGCCAGCAGCTTAGGGCAGGGAAGCAATCAGCCCCAGCATTTT
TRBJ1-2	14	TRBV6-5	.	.	CASSLKGGLGGYTF	TGTGCCAGCAGTTTGAAGGGAGGTTTAGGGGGCTACACCTTC
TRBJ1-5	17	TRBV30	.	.	CAWSVPPLGRGGQPQHF	TGTGCCTGGAGTGTACCCCCCCTCGGTAGGGGCGGTCAGCCCCAGCATTTT
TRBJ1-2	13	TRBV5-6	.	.	CASSFGGPSGYTF	TGTGCCAGCAGCTTCGGGGGGCCAAGTGGCTACACCTTC
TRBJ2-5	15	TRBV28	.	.	CASSSFGGGEETQYF	TGTGCCAGCAGTTCGTTCGGCGGGGGCGAGGAGACCCAGTACTTC
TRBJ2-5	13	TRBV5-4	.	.	CASSFPLQETQYF	TGTGCCAGCAGCTTCCCTCTTCAAGAGACCCAGTACTTC
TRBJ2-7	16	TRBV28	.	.	CASSAPGTKSSYEQYF	TGTGCCAGCAGTGCCCCCGGGACAAAGAGCTCCTACGAGCAGTACTTC
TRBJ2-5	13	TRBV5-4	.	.	CASSSAEGETQYF	TGTGCCAGCAGCTCCGCTGAGGGAGAGACCCAGTACTTC
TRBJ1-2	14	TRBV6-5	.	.	CASSYDRINYGYTF	TGTGCCAGCAGTTACGATCGAATTAACTATGGCTACACCTTC
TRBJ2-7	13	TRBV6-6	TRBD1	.	CASIDPGGNEQYF	TGTGCCAGCATCGACCCAGGGGGCAACGAGCAGTACTTC
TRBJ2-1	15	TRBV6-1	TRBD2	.	CASNLGLAGGNEQFF	TGTGCCAGCAACCTCGGACTAGCGGGAGGGAATGAGCAGTTCTTC
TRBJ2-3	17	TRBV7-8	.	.	CASSLAVLQLRDDTQYF	TGTGCCAGCAGCTTAGCGGTTCTTCAGCTGCGGGATGATACGCAGTATTTT
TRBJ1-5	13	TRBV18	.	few	CASSPSEGKPQHF	TGTGCCAGCTCACCAAGCGAGGGGAAGCCCCAGCATTTT